Given below is one TCR beta chain in context. This specimen belongs to a study of cytomegalovirus exposure and HLA in healthy donors. Trimming shortened V by 4 bases and J by 3 bases, and 4 bases separated the two germline ends. This CDR3 is built from 10 residues. From germline, CDR1 is SQVTM and CDR2 ANQGSEA. The PCR had 60 Vbeta and 13 Jbeta primers. TCRdb's table, derived via immunoSEQ multiplex PCR, lists solely in-frame clones and lacks some. The data contain approximately 83,000 clones, around 80% of them singletons. Sample: PBMCs. The clonotype comes from a man between 18 and 29 years old in good health and CMV-seronegative. The gene calls are TRBV29-1 and TRBJ2-7; D is undetermined. CDR3 protein: CSVGDYEQYF. CDR3 nucleotides: TGCAGCGTTGGCGACTACGAGCAGTACTTC.